The 26 T cell receptor beta chains given below trace back to one sample, sequenced in a study of blood T cell repertoires in COVID-19. Libraries were prepared by immunoSEQ multiplex PCR; TCRdb keeps only in-frame clonotypes and omits some of them. The table lists 180,000 or so clones, roughly 86% of them singletons, with approximately 1.5% in the top ten. The sample consisted of peripheral blood. These receptors came from a man between 18 and 29 years old with active or convalescent COVID-19.

The CDR3 bases are TGTGCCAGCAGCCAGACAGGGAAGGACACTGAAGCTTTCTTT. Amino acid sequence: CASSQTGKDTEAFF. The rearrangement joins TRBV5-5 to TRBJ1-1, with TRBD1 identical over 7 bases. Germline lookup yields CDR1 SGHKS and CDR2 YYEKEE (reference sequence). The CDR3 covers 14 residues. V gave up 4 bases and J gave up 3 bases; unmatched junction bases: 6.

The chain has TRBV24-1 and TRBJ1-5, with D possibly TRBD1 on 5 matching bases. Germline lookup yields CDR1 KGHDR and CDR2 SFDVKD. V lost 5 bases, J lost 4 bases, and 14 bases lay in between. The CDR3 consists of 15 residues. The CDR3 nucleotides read TGTGCCACCAGTGGTAGGGGAGGCGGAAATCAGCCCCAGCATTTT. Its translation: CATSGRGGGNQPQHF.

DNA of the CDR3: TGTGCCTGGAGGCGTGGGGGGGCAGTCACCGGGGAGCTGTTTTTT. It is translated as CAWRRGGAVTGELFF. V and J are TRBV30 and TRBJ2-2; weak D call: TRBD2 (7 bases). From germline, CDR1 is GTSNPN and CDR2 SVGIG (reference sequence). V was trimmed by 3 bases and J by 4 bases, leaving 15 bases between them. The CDR3 has 15 residues.

The J gene is TRBJ2-7, the V gene TRBV30; D uncertain. V was pared by 2 bases and J by 1 base, with 21 bases between. The germline CDR1 and CDR2 sequences are GTSNPN and SVGIG (reference sequence). The CDR3 loop spans 17 amino acids. CDR3 DNA sequence: TGTGCCTGGAGTCCGCTTGAGTGGGCAGGCCTATCCTACGAGCAGTACTTC. Translated: CAWSPLEWAGLSYEQYF. Filled out from reference TRBV30 and TRBJ2-7, the complete variable domain reads SQTIHQWPATLVQPVGSPLSLECTVEGTSNPNLYWYRQAAGRGLQLLFYSVGIGQISSEVPQNLSASRPQDRQFILSSKKLLLSDSGFYLCAWSPLEWAGLSYEQYFGPGTRLTVT.

CDR3 sequence (DNA): TGTGCCAGCAGCTTAGTGGACAGGACTACTGAAGCTTTCTTT. This gives the protein CASSLVDRTTEAFF. The chain carries TRBV7-9 and TRBJ1-1, with 7 bases identical to TRBD1. CDR3 length: 14 amino acids. V lost 1 base and J lost 5; bases outside the gene matches: 4. Germline V lookup: CDR1 SEHNR, CDR2 FQNEAQ (reference sequence).

This chain joins TRBV19 and TRBJ1-2, with 7 bases matching TRBD1. CDR3 length equals 12 residues. CDR1 and CDR2 (germline): LNHDA, SQIVND (reference sequence). The ends lost 7 bases at V and 8 bases at J; junction bases unmatched: 7. CDR3 DNA: TGTGCCAGTAACTTCGGACAGGAAGGCTACACCTTC. Amino acids: CASNFGQEGYTF.

This clone was counted a single time. The V and J genes are TRBV9 and TRBJ2-2; 9 positions match TRBD2. The germline gives CDR1 SGDLS, CDR2 YYNGEE. V was pared by 3 bases and J by 1 base, with 4 bases of the junction left unmatched. This CDR3 is built from 16 residues. CDR3 DNA: TGTGCCAGCAGCGCGACTAGCGGACTGAACACCGGGGAGCTGTTTTTT. Residues: CASSATSGLNTGELFF.

V is TRBV20-1 and J is TRBJ1-4; 8 nucleotides agree with TRBD1. Trimming cost V 6 bases and J 3 bases; bases outside gene matches: 9. The CDR3 is made up of 15 amino acids. Per germline, CDR1 DFQATT and CDR2 SNEGSKA (reference sequence). CDR3 region: CSASDRGISNEKLFF. The CDR3 coding sequence is TGCAGTGCGAGTGACAGGGGCATATCTAATGAAAAACTGTTTTTT.

CDR3 bases: TGTGCCAGTAGTACCTCGGGGGGCAGAGATACGCAGTATTTT. It specifies CASSTSGGRDTQYF. The rearrangement joins TRBV19 to TRBJ2-3; D possibly corresponds to TRBD2 (7 bases). CDR3 length: 14 amino acids. Deletions cut 4 bases from V and 5 bases from J, with 13 bases between. Germline values: CDR1 LNHDA, CDR2 SQIVND (reference sequence).

The chain is built from TRBV18 and TRBJ2-7, with 10 positions matching TRBD1. J gave up 5 bases and V 6 bases, and 10 bases lay outside the gene matches. The CDR3 consists of 15 residues. CDR1 is KGHSH and CDR2 is LQKENI in the germline V gene. The CDR3: CASSWSGTGAHEQYF. As DNA, the CDR3 is TGTGCCAGCTCCTGGTCCGGGACAGGGGCCCACGAGCAGTACTTC.

The table lists this clone with a count of one. The CDR3 region is CASKKVVRDYEQYF. Written as DNA, the CDR3 is TGTGCCAGCAAAAAAGTGGTCAGGGACTACGAGCAGTACTTC. The rearrangement uses TRBV6-5 and TRBJ2-7; the D gene is possibly TRBD1 (5 bases). Germline V lookup: CDR1 MNHEY, CDR2 SVGAGI. CDR3 length equals 14 residues. Trimming left V 7 bases short and J 3 bases short, with 16 bases between.

The chain employs TRBV30 and TRBJ1-2; D perhaps matches TRBD1 (5 bases). V lost 5 bases to trimming and J lost 8 bases, with 18 bases between them. Germline V gene sequence: CDR1 GTSNPN, CDR2 SVGIG (reference sequence). This CDR3 region has 13 residues. The CDR3 DNA reads TGTGCCTGGTCACTCGGGGGTGCACGGGGCTACACCTTC. It specifies CAWSLGGARGYTF.

This chain joins TRBV12-5 and TRBJ2-3, with 8 nucleotides matching TRBD2. CDR1 is LGHNT, CDR2 FRNRAP, per germline. The junction had 13 bases not matched to a gene; V was cut back by 6 bases and J by 2 bases. The CDR3 extends over 17 amino acids. CDR3 amino acids: CASGKGKTSGDTDTQYF. CDR3 bases: TGTGCTAGTGGCAAAGGAAAAACTAGCGGAGACACAGATACGCAGTATTTT.

The chain carries TRBV6-6 and TRBJ2-2, with D maybe TRBD1 (7 bases). In germline, CDR1 is MNHNY, CDR2 SVGAGI (reference sequence). The CDR3 is 14 residues long. With 2 bases removed from V and 7 bases from J, the gap between germline ends came to 11 bases. Here the CDR3 reads CASSYGRGDGELFF. CDR3 DNA: TGTGCCAGCAGTTACGGCAGGGGGGACGGGGAGCTGTTTTTT.

This chain uses TRBV6-5 with TRBJ2-5, with D perhaps TRBD2 (6 bases). Trimming shortened V by 2 bases and J by 4 bases, and 8 bases separated the two germline ends. Germline loops: CDR1 MNHEY, CDR2 SVGAGI. The length of the CDR3 is 13 residues. The CDR3: CASSYVGGETQYF. The CDR3 coding sequence is TGTGCCAGCAGTTACGTGGGAGGAGAGACCCAGTACTTC.

The rearrangement links TRBV5-6 to TRBJ2-1, with 9 bases aligning to TRBD2. Germline V gene sequence: CDR1 SGHDT, CDR2 YYEEEE. The CDR3 contains 18 residues. J lost 0 bases, V lost 4 bases, and 11 bases had no gene match. This CDR3 reads CASSPGTSSRSSYNEQFF. The CDR3 bases are TGTGCCAGCAGCCCTGGGACTAGCTCTCGCAGCTCCTACAATGAGCAGTTCTTC.

The rearrangement uses TRBV5-1 and TRBJ2-1, with TRBD2 matching 7 bases. The germline V gene has CDR1 SGHRS and CDR2 YFSETQ. After removal of 0 bases from V and 9 bases from J, the junction contained 9 bases not matched to a gene. The CDR3 is 15 amino acids. The CDR3 is CASSLGLGGPSEQFF. For the CDR3, the DNA is TGCGCCAGCAGCTTGGGTCTGGGAGGGCCGAGTGAGCAGTTCTTC.

This clone was seen once. The chain is built from TRBV6-2 or TRBV6-3 and TRBJ1-1; D possibly corresponds to TRBD1 (6 bases). The length of the CDR3 is 17 residues. With 0 bases removed from V and 6 bases from J, the gap between germline ends came to 20 bases. The germline V gene has CDR1 MNHEY and CDR2 SVGEGT. The CDR3 DNA sequence: TGTGCCAGCAGTTACTCGGGTGGAGGCAGGGGTTTGGCTGAAGCTTTCTTT. This translates into CASSYSGGGRGLAEAFF.

The V gene is TRBV7-8, the J gene TRBJ2-5; D may be TRBD2 (5 bases). V was clipped by 5 bases and J by 5 bases, with 12 bases between them. The CDR3 covers 13 residues. Per germline, CDR1 SGHVS and CDR2 FQNEAQ. CDR3 nucleotides: TGTGCCAGCAGCCCCCCTAGGAGGGAGACCCAGTACTTC. It yields the protein CASSPPRRETQYF.

J is TRBJ1-2 and V is TRBV11-2; D not certain. This CDR3 comprises 14 residues. V was clipped by 3 bases and J by 4 bases, with 12 bases between them. Germline CDR1 SGHAT, CDR2 FQNNGV. This CDR3 is CASSFLQLGYGYTF. For the CDR3, the DNA is TGTGCCAGCAGCTTCCTACAGCTTGGCTATGGCTACACCTTC.

The rearrangement uses TRBV25-1 and TRBJ2-7, with 8 bases matching TRBD1. This CDR3 is 14 amino acids long. CDR1 is MGHDK and CDR2 is SYGVNS in the germline V gene. V gave up 4 bases and J gave up 3 bases; unmatched junction bases: 5. The CDR3 reads CASSGRTGHYEQYF. The CDR3 DNA sequence: TGTGCCAGCAGTGGACGGACAGGGCACTACGAGCAGTACTTC.

J is TRBJ2-3 and V is TRBV14; the D gene is possibly TRBD2 (6 bases). The germline CDR1 and CDR2 sequences are SGHDN and FVKESK. Trimming took 2 bases from V and 1 from J, leaving 10 bases between them. The CDR3 has 15 residues. CDR3 DNA sequence: TGTGCCAGCAGCCAACTTGGCGGGGGCACAGATACGCAGTATTTT. Amino acid sequence: CASSQLGGGTDTQYF.

The chain is built from TRBV30 and TRBJ2-1, with TRBD1 identical over 10 bases. CDR1 and CDR2 (germline): GTSNPN, SVGIG (reference sequence). The junction had 6 bases not matched to a gene; V was cut back by 6 bases and J by 4 bases. The CDR3 has 14 amino acids. The CDR3 nucleotides are TGTGCCTGTAGCCGGGACAGGGGTTACAATGAGCAGTTCTTC. It encodes CACSRDRGYNEQFF.

This chain joins TRBV6-5 and TRBJ2-3; possibly TRBD1 for D (6 bases). This CDR3 comprises 15 residues. V gave up 5 bases and J gave up 0 bases, with 12 bases separating them. CDR1 and CDR2 from the germline V gene are MNHEY and SVGAGI. The CDR3 DNA follows: TGTGCCAGCAGTAGCGGACAGCCTAGCACAGATACGCAGTATTTT. Translating gives CASSSGQPSTDTQYF.

This clone was seen a single time. The gene calls are TRBV10-3 and TRBJ2-5, with D uncertain. Trimming shortened V by 3 bases and J by 7 bases, and 9 bases separated the two germline ends. The CDR3 loop spans 12 amino acids. Germline values: CDR1 ENHRY, CDR2 SYGVKD. As DNA, the CDR3 is TGTGCCATCAGTGATGTTCCCCGGACCCAGTACTTC. It codes for CAISDVPRTQYF.

This clone has just a few counts. The chain joins TRBV3-1 (or the pseudogene TRBV3-2) to TRBJ2-3; a possible D gene is TRBD2 (7 bases). V lost 4 bases and J 5 bases, leaving 16 bases between the germline ends. This CDR3 spans 15 amino acids. The germline V gene encodes CDR1 LGHDT and CDR2 YNNKEL (reference sequence). Here the CDR3 DNA reads TGTGCCAGCAGCCCCTATGGGGGGGGCGAAGATACGCAGTATTTT. It encodes CASSPYGGGEDTQYF.